This T cell receptor (beta chain) comes out of a study of cytomegalovirus exposure and HLA in healthy donors. Worth noting for this clone: Its antigen is not known.

Findings of the study overall: Rare sequences made up most TCRs, while some public TCRs were found in many donors. Listed as cytomegalovirus-associated were over 150 TCR beta chains.

CDR1 SGHTA and CDR2 FQGNSA come from the germline V gene. The CDR3 is 17 residues long. Between the trimmed V and J ends, which lost 4 bases and 11 bases, there was a span of 24 bases. This table comes from immunoSEQ multiplex PCR, and its TCRdb copy is limited to in-frame clones, with some not included. The sample holds some 150,000 clones, roughly 86% seen once. The chain links TRBV7-2 to TRBJ1-6; D gene unclear. The sequenced sample consisted of PBMCs. This sequence originates from a man younger than 30 in good health and CMV-seropositive. The CDR3 is CASSSQAGWCFATPLHF. The CDR3 nucleotides read TGTGCCAGCAGCTCTCAAGCGGGTTGGTGCTTCGCAACACCCCTCCACTTT. The full variable domain, rest sourced from reference TRBV7-2 and TRBJ1-6, is GAGVSQSPSNKVTEKGKDVELRCDPISGHTALYWYRQSLGQGLEFLIYFQGNSAPDKSGLPSDRFSAERTGGSVSTLTIQRTQQEDSAVYLCASSSQAGWCFATPLHFGNGTRLTVT.